These T cell receptor beta chains were read from a single sample in a study of blood T cell repertoires in COVID-19. TCRdb keeps only in-frame clones here, not all; method: immunoSEQ multiplex PCR. The repertoire includes over 250,000 clones, approximately 91% of them detected once, and less than 2.5% sits in the top ten. The sample was peripheral blood. The receptors were sampled from a man aged 50-59 years with acute or convalescent COVID-19. Both conserved end residues are part of each CDR3. The D gene is left open where the match is weak. Only part of the rows carry a size: once, few, many, or a class if the clone is expanded.

clone_size j_call v_call d_call cdr3_nt cdr3_aa
once TRBJ2-5 TRBV27 TRBD2 TGTGCCAGCAGTTCCTACGGGACTAGCGGCAGGGGGTTGGGGGAGACCCAGTACTTC CASSSYGTSGRGLGETQYF
NA TRBJ2-7 TRBV5-5 NA TGTGCCAGCAGCTTGTGGCAGGGCAGCTCCTACGAGCAGTACTTC CASSLWQGSSYEQYF
NA TRBJ1-6 TRBV7-3 NA TGTGCCAGCAGCTTAATGCAGGTCGGTTCACCCCTCCACTTT CASSLMQVGSPLHF
NA TRBJ2-1 TRBV3-1/TRBV3-2 NA TGTGCCAGCAGCCTAGACAGAAATGAGCAGTTCTTC CASSLDRNEQFF
NA TRBJ1-2 TRBV4-2 TRBD1 TGTGCCAGCAGCCAACCGGACAGGGGGGACTATGGCTACACCTTC CASSQPDRGDYGYTF
NA TRBJ1-1 TRBV6-5 NA TGTGCCAGCAGTTACTCGAGGGAGGATTGGGCTTTCTTT CASSYSREDWAFF
NA TRBJ1-5 TRBV6-6 NA TGTGCCAGCAGTTACTCCGGGGGGCCGAATCAGCCCCAGCATTTT CASSYSGGPNQPQHF
NA TRBJ1-4 TRBV12-5 TRBD1 TGTGCGACCGGGACAGGGGTTGAAAAACTGTTTTTT CATGTGVEKLFF
NA TRBJ2-3 TRBV6-1 TRBD1 TGTGCCAGCAGTGAAGGGGTAGGGGGCTTTTTTTTGGATACGCAGTATTTT CASSEGVGGFFLDTQYF
few TRBJ2-1 TRBV11-2 TRBD1 TGTGCCAGCAGTCTTTCGGGACAGACCTACAATGAGCAGTTCTTC CASSLSGQTYNEQFF
NA TRBJ1-5 TRBV2 TRBD1 TGTGCCAGCGACAGGGGTAAAGGTGGCAATCAGCCCCAGCATTTT CASDRGKGGNQPQHF
NA TRBJ2-7 TRBV9 TRBD1 TGTGCCAGCAGCGCAGCCGGGACAGGGCCCGAGCAGTACTTC CASSAAGTGPEQYF
NA TRBJ2-7 TRBV6-1 TRBD1 TGTGCCAGCAGTGAACGGGGACAGGGACACGAGCAGTACTTC CASSERGQGHEQYF
NA TRBJ1-6 TRBV5-1 NA TGCGCCAGCAGCGGCGGGGCCGCGTTGGGGAATTCACCCCTCCACTTT CASSGGAALGNSPLHF
NA TRBJ1-5 TRBV18 NA TGTGCCAGCTCACCTCCCAGCAGGAGCAATCAGCCCCAGCATTTT CASSPPSRSNQPQHF
NA TRBJ2-2 TRBV9 TRBD2 TGTGCCAGCAGCGTAGGGGCTAGCGGGGGGACCGGGGAGCTGTTTTTT CASSVGASGGTGELFF
NA TRBJ2-7 TRBV12-3/TRBV12-4 TRBD1 TGTGCCAGTCCTCGGGACAGGGCACACGAGCAGTACTTC CASPRDRAHEQYF
NA TRBJ2-7 TRBV6-5 NA TGTGCCAGCAGACGGGACGGGAGCTCCTACGAGCAGTACTTC CASRRDGSSYEQYF
NA TRBJ1-3 TRBV12-3/TRBV12-4 NA TGTGCCACCACGGGACACGGAAACACCATATATTTT CATTGHGNTIYF
NA TRBJ2-6 TRBV12-5 NA TGTGCTAGTGGTCTTTCTGGGGCCAACGTCCTGACTTTC CASGLSGANVLTF
NA TRBJ1-5 TRBV9 NA TGTGCCAGCAGCGTATTCGGGGGTAATCAGCCCCAGCATTTT CASSVFGGNQPQHF
medium-sized TRBJ2-6 TRBV4-1 NA TGCGCCAGCAGCCTTCTCCACGCGTCGGGGGCCAACGTCCTGACTTTC CASSLLHASGANVLTF
NA TRBJ2-7 TRBV7-2 NA TGTGCCAGCAGCCCTACTTTTTACGACAGATACGAGCAGTACTTC CASSPTFYDRYEQYF
NA TRBJ1-1 TRBV19 NA TGTGCCAGTAGTATGGAAACAGGGTACCCCTCGAACACTGAAGCTTTCTTT CASSMETGYPSNTEAFF
NA TRBJ1-5 TRBV3-1/TRBV3-2 TRBD1 TGTGCCAGCGTTGACAGGGGTCAGCCCCAGCATTTT CASVDRGQPQHF
NA TRBJ2-1 TRBV18 TRBD2 TGTGCCAGCTCACCGCGAGGAAGCGGGGGGGCGGATGAGCAGTTCTTC CASSPRGSGGADEQFF
NA TRBJ1-5 TRBV13 NA TGTGCCAGCAGCTTAGGAATTTACAGGGACAATCAGCCCCAGCATTTT CASSLGIYRDNQPQHF
NA TRBJ2-1 TRBV10-3 NA TGTGCCATCACCCGAGGAGACGCCTGGGAGCAGTTCTTC CAITRGDAWEQFF
NA TRBJ2-7 TRBV5-5 NA TGTGCCAGCAGCTTGTTCGGCTACGAGCAGTACTTC CASSLFGYEQYF
NA TRBJ1-5 TRBV2 NA TGTGCCAGCACCCGAGGGTACCCAGGCGGCAATCAGCCCCAGCATTTT CASTRGYPGGNQPQHF
NA TRBJ1-1 TRBV18 NA TGTGCCAGCTCACAATTACAGGGTTCAGAAGCTTTCTTT CASSQLQGSEAFF
NA TRBJ1-2 TRBV18 NA TGTGCCAGCTCACTCCGTGGCAGCGCTAACTATGGCTACACCTTC CASSLRGSANYGYTF
once TRBJ1-5 TRBV18 NA TGTGCCAGCTCACCTTCGCCGGGGGATCAGCCCCAGCATTTT CASSPSPGDQPQHF
NA TRBJ2-7 TRBV6-5 TRBD2 TGTGCCAGCAGTTACCACGGGACTAGCGGTTCCTACGAGCAGTACTTC CASSYHGTSGSYEQYF
NA TRBJ1-3 TRBV5-4 NA TGTGCCAGCAGCTTTTCAGGGTCCTCTGGAAACACCATATATTTT CASSFSGSSGNTIYF
NA TRBJ1-5 TRBV6-2/TRBV6-3 TRBD1 TGTGCCAGCAGTTTGACAGGGGGCCGGCAGCCCCAGCATTTT CASSLTGGRQPQHF
NA TRBJ2-7 TRBV6-5 NA TGTGCCAGCAGTTACATGGGTCAGGGTGAGCAGTACTTC CASSYMGQGEQYF
NA TRBJ2-1 TRBV29-1 TRBD1 TGCAGCGTTGAACCGGACAGGGGGCGCCATGAGCAGTTCTTC CSVEPDRGRHEQFF
once TRBJ2-7 TRBV7-9 TRBD1 TGTGCCAGCAGCTCTGGGACAGGGATGACCTACGAGCAGTACTTC CASSSGTGMTYEQYF
NA TRBJ2-3 TRBV6-5 NA TGTGCCAGCAGTCCCACAAGCGGCACAGATACGCAGTATTTT CASSPTSGTDTQYF
few TRBJ1-1 TRBV5-1 TRBD1 TGCGCCAGCAGCTTGGAGGCAGGGGGCTTGGGCACTGAAGCTTTCTTT CASSLEAGGLGTEAFF
NA TRBJ2-5 TRBV14 TRBD1 TGTGCCAGCAGCTTACGGACAGGGAGGGAGACCCAGTACTTC CASSLRTGRETQYF
NA TRBJ1-2 TRBV7-9 TRBD1 TGTGCCAGCAGCTTGTCCCCCCCGAACAGGGGGGATGGCTACACCTTC CASSLSPPNRGDGYTF
NA TRBJ2-7 TRBV12-3/TRBV12-4 NA TGTGCCAGCAGTTGGCAGGGGAGGGACGAGCAGTACTTC CASSWQGRDEQYF
NA TRBJ2-7 TRBV6-5 TRBD1 TGTGCCAGCAGTTACACTACAGGGGGCGCAGCCTACGAGCAGTACTTC CASSYTTGGAAYEQYF
NA TRBJ2-7 TRBV18 TRBD2 TGTGCCAGCTCAACCATCCGGGGGGGCACACCCTACGAGCAGTACTTC CASSTIRGGTPYEQYF
NA TRBJ1-2 TRBV5-1 NA TGCGCCAGCAGCCTCCCGGGAGTCGTCTATGGCTACACCTTC CASSLPGVVYGYTF
NA TRBJ2-5 TRBV9 TRBD2 TGTGCCAGCAGCGTAGGATTGACTAGCGGGGAAGAGACCCAGTACTTC CASSVGLTSGEETQYF
NA TRBJ2-5 TRBV5-1 TRBD2 TGCGCCAGCAGCTTTAAAACGGGAGGGCAGGAGACCCAGTACTTC CASSFKTGGQETQYF
NA TRBJ1-6 TRBV27 TRBD1 TGTGCCAGCAGTTTACCGACAGGGAGCTCCTATAATTCACCCCTCCACTTT CASSLPTGSSYNSPLHF
NA TRBJ1-1 TRBV7-9 NA TGTGCCAGCAGCCCGCGGCTTCCTGAAGCTTTCTTT CASSPRLPEAFF
NA TRBJ1-2 TRBV5-1 TRBD1 TGCGCCAGCAGCGATGCAGGGGGTGGAACGGCGGACTATGGCTACACCTTC CASSDAGGGTADYGYTF
NA TRBJ1-2 TRBV12-3/TRBV12-4 NA TGTGCCAGCTCGGTGCAGGGCTATGGCTACACCTTC CASSVQGYGYTF